This T cell receptor beta chain was captured by sequencing in a study of OX40 agonist ivuxolimab in advanced cancers. Looking at the study overall: All patients had ivuxolimab intravenously every 2 weeks at 0.01 to 10 mg/kg. Three patients, one with hepatocellular carcinoma and two with cutaneous melanoma, achieved partial responses.

Only a few counts were recorded for this clone. Germline CDR1 is MDHEN and CDR2 is SYDVKM. The CDR3 consists of 15 residues. V gave up 5 bases and J gave up 0 bases, with 13 bases separating them. Generated by immunoSEQ multiplex PCR, the TCRdb table keeps only in-frame clones and is missing some. The sample contains 45,000 to 65,000 clones, 70% to 90% of which appear only once. The sequence derives from an adult with an advanced solid tumor such as melanoma, head and neck, liver or kidney cancer. The sample in question was CD4+ or CD8+ T cells sorted from blood, obtained in a trial of the OX40 agonist ivuxolimab. J is TRBJ1-2 and V is TRBV28; D is perhaps TRBD1 (5 bases). The CDR3 sequence is CASSPTLTANYGYTF. Here the CDR3 DNA reads TGTGCCAGCAGTCCCACCCTGACAGCTAACTATGGCTACACCTTC.